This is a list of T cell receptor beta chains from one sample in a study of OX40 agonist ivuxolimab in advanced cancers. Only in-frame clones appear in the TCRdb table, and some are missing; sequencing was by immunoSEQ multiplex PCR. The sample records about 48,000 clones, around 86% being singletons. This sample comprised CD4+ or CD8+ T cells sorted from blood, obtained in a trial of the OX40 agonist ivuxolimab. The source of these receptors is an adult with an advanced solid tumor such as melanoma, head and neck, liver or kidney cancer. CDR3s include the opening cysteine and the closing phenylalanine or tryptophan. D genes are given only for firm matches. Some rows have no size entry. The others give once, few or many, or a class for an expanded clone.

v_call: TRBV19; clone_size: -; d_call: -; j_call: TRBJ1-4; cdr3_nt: TGTGCCAGTAATCCCGTAGCGGGTTTTCATGAAAAACTGTTTTTT; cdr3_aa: CASNPVAGFHEKLFF
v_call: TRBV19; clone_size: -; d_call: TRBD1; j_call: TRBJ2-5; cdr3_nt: TGTGCCAGTAGTATAGATGGGGACGGGACAGCCCAAGAGACCCAGTACTTC; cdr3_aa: CASSIDGDGTAQETQYF
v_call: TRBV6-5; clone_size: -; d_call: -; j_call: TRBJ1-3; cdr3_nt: TGTGCCAGCAGAATAGGGGGACTCTCTGGAAACACCATATATTTT; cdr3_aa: CASRIGGLSGNTIYF
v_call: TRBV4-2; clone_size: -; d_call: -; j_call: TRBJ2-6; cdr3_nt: TGTGCCAGCAGCCACCCCACTGGGGCCAACGTCCTGACTTTC; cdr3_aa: CASSHPTGANVLTF
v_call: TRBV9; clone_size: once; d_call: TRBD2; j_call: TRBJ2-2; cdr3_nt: TGTGCCAGCAGCCCGATCTCCGGGCGGGGGGGCTACACCGGGGAGCTGTTTTTT; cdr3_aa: CASSPISGRGGYTGELFF
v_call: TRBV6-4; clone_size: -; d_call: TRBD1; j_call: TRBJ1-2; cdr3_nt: TGTGCCAGCAGTGCCAACAGGGGGGATAACTATGGCTACACCTTC; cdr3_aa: CASSANRGDNYGYTF
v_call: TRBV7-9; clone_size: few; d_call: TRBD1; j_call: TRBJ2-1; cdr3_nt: TGTGCCAGCAGCCTGGGGACAGGGTACAATGAGCAGTTCTTC; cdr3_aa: CASSLGTGYNEQFF
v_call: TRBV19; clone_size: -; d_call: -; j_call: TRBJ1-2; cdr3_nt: TGTGCCAGTAGTATAGGGGATCCGGCCTATGGCTACACCTTC; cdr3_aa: CASSIGDPAYGYTF
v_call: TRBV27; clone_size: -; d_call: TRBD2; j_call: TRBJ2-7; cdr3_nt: TGTGCCAGCAGCCGAACTAGCGGGCGAAGCCTTTCCTACGAGCAGTACTTC; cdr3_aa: CASSRTSGRSLSYEQYF
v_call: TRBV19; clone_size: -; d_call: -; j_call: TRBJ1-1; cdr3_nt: TGTGCCAGTAGTATGTTGGCGGTGAACACTGAAGCTTTCTTT; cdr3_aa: CASSMLAVNTEAFF
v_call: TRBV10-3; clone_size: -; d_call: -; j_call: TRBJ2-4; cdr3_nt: TGTGCCATCAGTGATTCTCGGCAGGGCCAAAACATTCAGTACTTC; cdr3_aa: CAISDSRQGQNIQYF
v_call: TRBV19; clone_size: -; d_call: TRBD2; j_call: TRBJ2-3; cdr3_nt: TGTGCCAGTAGTATCGGACTAGCGGGGGGTATCCTTAGCACAGATACGCAGTATTTT; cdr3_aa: CASSIGLAGGILSTDTQYF
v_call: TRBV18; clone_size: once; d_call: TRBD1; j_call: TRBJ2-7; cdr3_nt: TGTGCCAGCTCACGGACAGGGTCCTACGAGCAGTACTTC; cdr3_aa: CASSRTGSYEQYF
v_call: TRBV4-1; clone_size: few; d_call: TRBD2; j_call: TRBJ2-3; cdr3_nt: TGCGCCAGCAGCCAAGACCCCCCAGCCTTTAGCGGGGTTACGCAGTATTTT; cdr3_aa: CASSQDPPAFSGVTQYF
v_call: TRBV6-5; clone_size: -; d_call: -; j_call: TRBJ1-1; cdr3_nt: TGTGCCAGCAGTTACTCGATGAAGGGAAACACTGAAGCTTTCTTT; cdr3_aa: CASSYSMKGNTEAFF
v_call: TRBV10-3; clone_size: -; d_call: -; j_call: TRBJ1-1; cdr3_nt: TGTGCCATCAGTGCAAAAGGGGACACTGAAGCTTTCTTT; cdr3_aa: CAISAKGDTEAFF
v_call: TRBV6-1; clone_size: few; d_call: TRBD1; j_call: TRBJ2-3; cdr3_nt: TGTGCCGCCTGGCTAGGACAGGGGGCAGATACGCAGTATTTT; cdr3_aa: CAAWLGQGADTQYF
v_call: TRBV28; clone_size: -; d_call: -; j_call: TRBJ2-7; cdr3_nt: TGTGCCAGCTACGAGAGCTCCTACGAGCAGTACTTC; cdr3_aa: CASYESSYEQYF
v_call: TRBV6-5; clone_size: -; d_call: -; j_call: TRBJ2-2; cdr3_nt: TGTGCCAGCAGTTACGACTCTAACACCGGGGAGCTGTTTTTT; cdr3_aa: CASSYDSNTGELFF
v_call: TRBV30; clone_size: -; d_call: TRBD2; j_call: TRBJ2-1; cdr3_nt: TGTGCCTGGAGTGTCGGGCTAGCGGGAGCAAATGAGCAGTTCTTC; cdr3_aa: CAWSVGLAGANEQFF
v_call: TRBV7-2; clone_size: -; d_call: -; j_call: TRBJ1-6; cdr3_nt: TGTGCCAGCAGCTTAAACTATAATTCACCCCTCCACTTT; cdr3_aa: CASSLNYNSPLHF
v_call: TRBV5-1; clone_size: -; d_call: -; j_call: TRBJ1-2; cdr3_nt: TGCGCCAGCAGCTTGTCAGGAGCTAACTATGGCTACACCTTC; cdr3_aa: CASSLSGANYGYTF
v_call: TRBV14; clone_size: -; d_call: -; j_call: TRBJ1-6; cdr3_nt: TGTGCCAGCAGCCATTGGGATTCACCCCTCCACTTT; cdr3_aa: CASSHWDSPLHF